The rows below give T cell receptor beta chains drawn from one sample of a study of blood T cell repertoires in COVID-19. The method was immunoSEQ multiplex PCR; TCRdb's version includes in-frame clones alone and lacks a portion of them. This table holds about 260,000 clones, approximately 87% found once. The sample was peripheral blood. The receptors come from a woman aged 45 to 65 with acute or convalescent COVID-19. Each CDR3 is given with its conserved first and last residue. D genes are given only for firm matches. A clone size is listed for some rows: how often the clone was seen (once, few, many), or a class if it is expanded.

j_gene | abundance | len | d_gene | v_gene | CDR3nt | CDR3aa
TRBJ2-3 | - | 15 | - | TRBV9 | TGTGCCAGCAGCGTAGGGGCAGGGTGGACAGATACGCAGTATTTT | CASSVGAGWTDTQYF
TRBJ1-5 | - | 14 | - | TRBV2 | TGTGCCAGCAGTCCAGCGGCAGGGGATCAGCCCCAGCATTTT | CASSPAAGDQPQHF
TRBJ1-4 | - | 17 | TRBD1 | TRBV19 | TGTGCCAGTAGTCCCGGGACAGGGAGGCAAGCTAATGAAAAACTGTTTTTT | CASSPGTGRQANEKLFF
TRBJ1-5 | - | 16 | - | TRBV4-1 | TGCGCCAGCAGCCCGCGCGGGTCGGCCAGCAATCAGCCCCAGCATTTT | CASSPRGSASNQPQHF
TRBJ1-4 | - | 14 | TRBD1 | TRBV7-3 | TGTGCCAGCAGCGCGGGACAGGGCAATGAAAAACTGTTTTTT | CASSAGQGNEKLFF
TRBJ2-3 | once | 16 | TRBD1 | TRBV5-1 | TGCGCCAGCAGCATAACTAGACAGGGCGGCACAGATACGCAGTATTTT | CASSITRQGGTDTQYF
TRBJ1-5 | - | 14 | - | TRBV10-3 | TGTGCCATCAGTGCTCAGGGGTTGGATCAGCCCCAGCATTTT | CAISAQGLDQPQHF
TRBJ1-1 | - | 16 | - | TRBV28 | TGTGCCAGCAGTTTATTAGCAGGGGCAATGAACACTGAAGCTTTCTTT | CASSLLAGAMNTEAFF
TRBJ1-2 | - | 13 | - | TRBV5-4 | TGTGCCAGCAGCTATCAGGGAAACTATGGCTACACCTTC | CASSYQGNYGYTF
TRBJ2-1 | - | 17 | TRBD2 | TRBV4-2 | TGTGCCAGCAGCCAAGAGGGCCTAGCGGGAGGCAACAATGAGCAGTTCTTC | CASSQEGLAGGNNEQFF
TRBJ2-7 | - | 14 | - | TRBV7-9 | TGTGCCAGCAGCAAAAGGGACATATCCTACGAGCAGTACTTC | CASSKRDISYEQYF
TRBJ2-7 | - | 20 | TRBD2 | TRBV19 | TGTGCCAGTAGTCCCGGACTAGCGGGAGGGCCGAGAGGAACGACCTACGAGCAGTACTTC | CASSPGLAGGPRGTTYEQYF
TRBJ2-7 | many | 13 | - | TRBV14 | TGTGCCAGCAGCCATAAAGACGGGGTTGAGCAGTACTTC | CASSHKDGVEQYF
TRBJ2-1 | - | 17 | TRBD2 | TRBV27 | TGTGCCAGCAGTTTAGCTAGCGGGAGGGCCCCCTACAATGAGCAGTTCTTC | CASSLASGRAPYNEQFF
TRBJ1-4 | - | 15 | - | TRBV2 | TGTGCCAGCAGTGAAGGTTGGGCCCGAAATGAAAAACTGTTTTTT | CASSEGWARNEKLFF
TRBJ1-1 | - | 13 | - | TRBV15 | TGTGCCACCAGCAGGAAACAGGGCTCTGAAGCTTTCTTT | CATSRKQGSEAFF
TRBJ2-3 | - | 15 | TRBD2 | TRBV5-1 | TGCGCCAGCCGGGACTCTAGCGGTGCATCGGATACGCAGTATTTT | CASRDSSGASDTQYF
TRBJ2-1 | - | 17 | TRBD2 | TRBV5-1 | TGCGCCAGCAGCGGACTAGCGGGAGGACCACCCTACAATGAGCAGTTCTTC | CASSGLAGGPPYNEQFF
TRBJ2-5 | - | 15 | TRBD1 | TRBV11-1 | TGTGCCAGCAGCGAACTGGACAGGACCAAAGAGACCCAGTACTTC | CASSELDRTKETQYF
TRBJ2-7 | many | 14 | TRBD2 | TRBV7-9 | TGTGCCAGCAGCTCCGGGACTAGCGGCTACGAGCAGTACTTC | CASSSGTSGYEQYF
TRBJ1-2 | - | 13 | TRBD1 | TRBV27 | TGTGCCAGCAGTTTGGACAGGGGGAATGGCTACACCTTC | CASSLDRGNGYTF
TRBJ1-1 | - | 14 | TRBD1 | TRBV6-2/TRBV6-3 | TGTGCCAGCAGCCCCAGGGGGATGAACACTGAAGCTTTCTTT | CASSPRGMNTEAFF
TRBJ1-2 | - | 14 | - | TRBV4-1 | TGCGCCAGCAGCCAAAAGGAGAAGAACTATGGCTACACCTTC | CASSQKEKNYGYTF
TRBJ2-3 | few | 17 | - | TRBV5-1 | TGCGCCAGCAGCTTGGGGCCTCGGGGGTCGAGCACAGATACGCAGTATTTT | CASSLGPRGSSTDTQYF
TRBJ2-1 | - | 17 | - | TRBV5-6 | TGTGCCAGCAGCTCAATTCTAGCGGACAGCTCCTACAATGAGCAGTTCTTC | CASSSILADSSYNEQFF
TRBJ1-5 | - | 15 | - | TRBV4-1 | TGCGCCAGCAGCCAAGATAGGGGCAGCAATCAGCCCCAGCATTTT | CASSQDRGSNQPQHF
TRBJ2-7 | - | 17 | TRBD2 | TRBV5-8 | TGTGCCAGCAGCTTGTTGGGACTAGCGCCGAGCTCCTACGAGCAGTACTTC | CASSLLGLAPSSYEQYF
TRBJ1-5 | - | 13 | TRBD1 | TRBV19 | TGTGCCAGTGATGACAGGGGGGTTCAGCCCCAGCATTTT | CASDDRGVQPQHF
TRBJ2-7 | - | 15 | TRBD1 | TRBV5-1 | TGCGCCAGCAGCTTGGCAAGGACAGGGGGCTACGAGCAGTACTTC | CASSLARTGGYEQYF
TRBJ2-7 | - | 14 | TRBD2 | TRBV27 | TGTGCCAGCAGGGGGGGGGTGGCGTCCTACGAGCAGTACTTC | CASRGGVASYEQYF
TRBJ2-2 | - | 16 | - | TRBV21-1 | TGTGCCAGCAGCAAAGGTCAGCGGGAGACGGCCGGGGAGCTGTTTTTT | CASSKGQRETAGELFF
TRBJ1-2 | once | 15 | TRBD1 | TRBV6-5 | TGTGCCAGCAGTTACTTGGACAGGGCCTCTCATGGCTACACCTTC | CASSYLDRASHGYTF
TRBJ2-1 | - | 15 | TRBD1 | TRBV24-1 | TGTGCCACCAGTGATCACCCGGACAGGGTGAATGAGCAGTTCTTC | CATSDHPDRVNEQFF
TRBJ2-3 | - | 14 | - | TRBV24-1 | TGTGCCGCCCAATCAGGGACTCTCACAGATACGCAGTATTTT | CAAQSGTLTDTQYF
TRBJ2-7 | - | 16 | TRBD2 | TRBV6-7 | TGTGCCAGCAGCCAAACCGGGACTAGCGGGAGGGACGAGCAGTACTTC | CASSQTGTSGRDEQYF
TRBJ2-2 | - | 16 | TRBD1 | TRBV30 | TGTGCCTGGAGTGTACTCGGGACAGTGGGCACCGGGGAGCTGTTTTTT | CAWSVLGTVGTGELFF
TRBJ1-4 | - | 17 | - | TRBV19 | TGTGCCAGTAGTATCTCTGGTATTCGTACAGGTGATGAAAAACTGTTTTTT | CASSISGIRTGDEKLFF
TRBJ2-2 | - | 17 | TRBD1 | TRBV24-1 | TGTGCCACCAGTACCCAAAAGGGACAGGGGGCTGACGGGGAGCTGTTTTTT | CATSTQKGQGADGELFF
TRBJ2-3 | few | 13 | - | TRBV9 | TGTGCCAGCAGCCTAAGCAGAGGGGATACGCAGTATTTT | CASSLSRGDTQYF
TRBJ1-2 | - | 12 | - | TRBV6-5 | TGTGCCAGCAGGGACAGATTTTATGGCTACACCTTC | CASRDRFYGYTF
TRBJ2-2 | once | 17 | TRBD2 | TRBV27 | TGTGCCAGCAGCTTAACCCCGGGACTAGCTGTCGCCGGGGAGCTGTTTTTT | CASSLTPGLAVAGELFF
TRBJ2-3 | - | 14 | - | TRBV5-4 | TGTGCCAGCAGCTTCTGGACAGGCACAGATACGCAGTATTTT | CASSFWTGTDTQYF
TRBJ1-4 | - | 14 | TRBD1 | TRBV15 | TGTGCCACCAGCAGGGACAGGGCTGATGAAAAACTGTTTTTT | CATSRDRADEKLFF
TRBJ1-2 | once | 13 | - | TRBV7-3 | TGTGCCAGCAGCCTGACAGCCCTCGAGGGCTACACCTTC | CASSLTALEGYTF